This section outlines one T cell receptor beta chain sequence together with its context. Time point: pretreatment peripheral blood. CDR1 LNHNV and CDR2 YYDKDF come from the germline V gene (reference sequence). This CDR3 is 15 amino acids long. The V end was cut by 6 bases, the J end by 4 bases, with 15 bases between. The assay was immunoSEQ multiplex PCR, and TCRdb's table has in-frame clones only and misses some. The table has about 86,000 clones, more than 75% seen once. This sample is part of a study of PD-L1 blockade in urothelial cancer. The sample here was PBMCs, taken around atezolizumab (anti-PD-L1) treatment. This TCR was recovered from a man between 60 and 75 years old with urothelial cancer. This chain connects TRBV15 to TRBJ1-4; D may be TRBD1 (5 bases). The CDR3 nucleotides read TGTGCCACCAGGAACCAATGGGGGGGTAATGAAAAACTGTTTTTT. Its translation is CATRNQWGGNEKLFF.